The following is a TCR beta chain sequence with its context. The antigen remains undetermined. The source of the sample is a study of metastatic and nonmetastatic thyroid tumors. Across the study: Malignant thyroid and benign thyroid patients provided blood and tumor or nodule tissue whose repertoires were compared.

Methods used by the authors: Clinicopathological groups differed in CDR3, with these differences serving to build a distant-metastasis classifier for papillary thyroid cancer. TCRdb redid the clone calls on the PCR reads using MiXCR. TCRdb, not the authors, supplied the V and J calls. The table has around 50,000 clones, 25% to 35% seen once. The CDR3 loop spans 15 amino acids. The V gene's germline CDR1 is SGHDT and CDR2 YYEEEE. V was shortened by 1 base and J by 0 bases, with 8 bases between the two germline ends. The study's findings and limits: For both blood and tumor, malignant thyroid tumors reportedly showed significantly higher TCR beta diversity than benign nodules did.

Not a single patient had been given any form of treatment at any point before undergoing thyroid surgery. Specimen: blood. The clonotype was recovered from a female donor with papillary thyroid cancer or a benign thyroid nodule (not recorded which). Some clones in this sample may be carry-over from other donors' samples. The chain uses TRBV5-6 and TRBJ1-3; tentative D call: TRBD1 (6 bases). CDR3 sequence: CASSLTGLSGNTIYF. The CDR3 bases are TGTGCCAGCAGCTTGACAGGGCTCTCTGGAAACACCATATATTTT.